This T cell receptor (beta chain) was recovered during a study of T cells expressing NK-cell markers (dated by TCRdb to 2018 to 2020). Some background on the complete study: In sorted CD3+CD56+NKG2C+, CD3+CD56+NKG2C- and CD3+CD56-NKG2C+ T-cell subsets from about eight donors, TCR beta-chain repertoires were profiled. Of the eight sequenced donors, seven were found to be HCMV-seropositive and one was found to be HCMV-seronegative. The study sequenced eight donors, all healthy volunteers chosen at random: three men and five women. The libraries were sequenced on Illumina HiSeq 2000/2500, MiSeq or NextSeq, producing 2 x 150 bp reads. The investigation overall reported the following: In five to seven donors, the dominant CD3+CD56+NKG2C+ clonotypes were among the top 10 CD8+ clonotypes and accounted for 1.0-7.0% of CD8+ T cells. Those dominant clonotypes were again the most abundant among CD3+CD56-NKG2C+ cells in a handful of donors, at roughly 25-60.1%. It remained unclear whether the expanded NKG2C-expressing T cell clones were specific for HCMV antigens.

A commercial ELISA kit detecting HCMV-specific IgG in serum was used to determine HCMV serostatus. Peripheral blood mononuclear cells were isolated from blood by Ficoll density gradient centrifugation. The CDR3 runs 13 residues from the cysteine to the phenylalanine. No coding sequence is recorded. The germline V gene (reference sequence) specifies LNHNV as CDR1 and YYDKDF as CDR2. Sequencing was carried out with an Illumina HiSeq 2000. The TCR beta cDNA libraries were made using 5'RACE template switching, a step that added both a universal primer site and unique molecular identifiers. Synthesis of cDNA was primed from the TCR beta constant segment and was followed by two consecutive PCR amplification steps. The original methods were these. MIGEC was used to demultiplex reads and group reads by UMI, and MiTCR was used to assemble and quantify clonotypes. To exclude erroneous sequences, any TCR cDNA sequence not supported by at least two reads was discarded. Downstream repertoire analysis used the tcR package, and clonotypes were matched across fractions by CDR3 nucleotide sequence plus V segment. VDJmatch was used to annotate antigen specificity against VDJdb, with one amino acid substitution in CDR3 allowed. Following TCRdb reprocessing, every CDR3 protein sequence forms one entry, and DNA is not provided. The V and J calls, along with clone size, are taken from TCRdb and not from the paper's own processing. The sample's records list 350,000 to 500,000 distinct CDR3 sequences. The ten largest clones capture about 7.1% of the sample.

About this clonotype itself: It lacks a known antigen.

Recombination connected TRBV15 to TRBJ1-1. The receptor comes from a woman aged 18 to 75 in good health. Sequencing was carried out using blood T cells: a sorted CD56 or NKG2C T cell subset, CD4+ or CD8+ T cells, or bulk PBMC T cells (not recorded which). CDR3 region: CATSSHITVEAFF.